Presented here are 23 T cell receptor beta chains from one specimen sequenced in a study of T cell clones after liver transplantation. The method was immunoSEQ multiplex PCR; TCRdb's version includes in-frame clones alone and lacks a portion of them. Of 65,000 to 90,000 clones in the sample, 90% were seen once. Specimen: CD4+ T cells from blood, collected before liver transplant. The origin of the receptors is a human donor who received a liver transplant.

V and J are TRBV5-4 and TRBJ2-7; possible D gene TRBD1, 6 bases. The CDR3 consists of 17 residues. Germline V CDR1 and CDR2: SGHNT, YYREEE (reference sequence). Trimming stripped 1 base from V and 4 bases from J, with 21 bases between. CDR3 loop: CASSLSVRSQGAYEQYF. DNA for the CDR3: TGTGCCAGCAGCTTGTCAGTCCGGTCACAGGGTGCATACGAGCAGTACTTC.

A single count supports this clone. This chain uses TRBV5-1 with TRBJ2-5; TRBD2 is a possible D gene (7 bases). The CDR3 is 17 amino acids. V was pared by 4 bases and J by 1 base, with 20 bases between. Germline loops: CDR1 SGHRS, CDR2 YFSETQ. The CDR3 sequence: CASSPQIRGAVQETQYF. CDR3 nucleotides: TGCGCCAGCAGCCCCCAAATCCGGGGGGCAGTCCAAGAGACCCAGTACTTC.

As regards this clone: This sample also contains other DNA sequences that code for the same CDR3. This rearrangement joins TRBV5-1 to TRBJ2-5; D is ambiguous. The CDR3 totals 16 residues. Germline loops: CDR1 SGHRS, CDR2 YFSETQ. The V gene lost 3 bases and the J gene lost 4 bases, with 19 bases spanning the gap. CDR3 protein: CASSSTPSPSGETQYF. The CDR3 region has the DNA TGCGCCAGCAGCTCGACCCCGTCCCCGTCGGGAGAGACCCAGTACTTC.

This clone was picked up a small number of times. DNA for the CDR3: TGTGCCAGCAGTATCCGGGACAGCTTATACCAAGAGACCCAGTACTTC. This sequence encodes CASSIRDSLYQETQYF. The chain joins TRBV11-2 to TRBJ2-5; 7 bases match TRBD1. The CDR3 length is 16 residues. The germline gives CDR1 SGHAT, CDR2 FQNNGV. Trimming removed 6 bases from V and 0 bases from J; junction bases left unmatched: 10.

The CDR3 DNA reads TGCGCCAGCAGCTTGGAAAACTATGGCTACACCTTC. Translating gives CASSLENYGYTF. The V gene is TRBV5-1, the J gene TRBJ1-2; D ambiguous. This CDR3 comprises 12 residues. CDR1 and CDR2 (germline): SGHRS, YFSETQ. Between the trimmed V and J ends, which lost 0 bases and 2 bases, there was a span of 2 bases. The whole variable domain, remainder taken from reference TRBV5-1 and TRBJ1-2, is KAGVTQTPRYLIKTRGQQVTLSCSPISGHRSVSWYQQTPGQGLQFLFEYFSETQRNKGNFPGRFSGRQFSNSRSEMNVSTLELGDSALYLCASSLENYGYTFGSGTRLTVV.

This chain links TRBV5-1 with TRBJ2-3; weak D call: TRBD1 (5 bases). CDR1 is SGHRS and CDR2 is YFSETQ in the germline V gene. Trimming took off 3 bases at V and 6 bases at J, with 14 bases between the two ends. The CDR3 contains 14 residues. The CDR3 here is CASSSGQRDDTQYF. The CDR3 DNA sequence: TGCGCCAGCAGCTCCGGACAACGCGATGATACGCAGTATTTT.

In this sample, this clone turned up once. The V and J genes are TRBV5-1 and TRBJ2-5, with a possible D match to TRBD2 (6 bases). CDR1 SGHRS and CDR2 YFSETQ come from the germline V gene. The ends were cut back, 4 bases at V and 5 bases at J, with 27 bases in the middle. The CDR3 is made up of 18 amino acids. This chain's CDR3 is CASSPWGLDSLIWETQYF. DNA of the CDR3: TGCGCCAGCAGCCCGTGGGGACTGGACTCGCTGATTTGGGAGACCCAGTACTTC.

Details on this clone: The same CDR3 is also encoded by other DNA sequences in this sample. The rearrangement links TRBV7-6 to TRBJ2-1; TRBD2 agrees at 11 bases. CDR1 and CDR2 (germline): SGHVS, FNYEAQ. The length of the CDR3 is 16 residues. J gave up 6 bases and V 1 base, and 5 bases lay outside the gene matches. Here the CDR3 reads CASSLGTSGRSNEQFF. In DNA form, the CDR3 reads TGTGCCAGCAGCTTAGGAACTAGCGGGAGATCCAATGAGCAGTTCTTC.

This clone was counted once. J is TRBJ1-1 and V is TRBV28; D perhaps matches TRBD1 (6 bases). Trimming removed 6 bases from V and 3 bases from J, with 14 bases in between. Germline V gene sequence: CDR1 MDHEN, CDR2 SYDVKM. CDR3 length: 14 amino acids. Here the CDR3 reads CASRPQGRYTEAFF. CDR3 sequence (DNA): TGTGCCAGCAGACCCCAGGGGAGGTACACTGAAGCTTTCTTT.

CDR3 amino acids: CASSPDGIRNQPQHF. The CDR3 DNA sequence: TGCGCCAGCAGTCCCGACGGAATACGCAATCAGCCCCAGCATTTT. The chain couples TRBV5-1 to TRBJ1-5; no clear D. The CDR3 length is 15 residues. CDR1 SGHRS and CDR2 YFSETQ come from the germline V gene. The V end was cut by 5 bases, the J end by 2 bases, with 14 bases between.

V is TRBV7-7 and J is TRBJ2-2; TRBD1 is a possible D gene (8 bases). This CDR3 spans 16 amino acids. Germline CDR1 SSHAT, CDR2 FNYEAQ (reference sequence). Trimming took 8 bases from V and 2 from J, leaving 18 bases between them. The CDR3 nucleotides read TGTGCCAGCTCCCAGGGGGCGGGAGCAAACACCGGGGAGCTGTTTTTT. Protein: CASSQGAGANTGELFF.

J is TRBJ2-7 and V is TRBV5-4; weak D call: TRBD1 (5 bases). Trimming left V 3 bases short and J 1 base short, with 8 bases between. This CDR3 has 13 residues. CDR1 is SGHNT and CDR2 is YYREEE in the germline V gene (reference sequence). The CDR3 loop is CASSWAGSYEQYF. The CDR3 coding sequence is TGTGCCAGCAGCTGGGCAGGGTCCTACGAGCAGTACTTC.

The chain recombines TRBV5-1 with TRBJ2-3, with D tentatively TRBD1 or TRBD2 (5 bases each). The germline V gene encodes CDR1 SGHRS and CDR2 YFSETQ. Trimming removed 0 bases at V and 5 bases at J, with 13 bases between. The CDR3 loop spans 15 amino acids. The CDR3 nucleotides read TGCGCCAGCAGCTTGGACGGGGCTCGCGGAGATACGCAGTATTTT. It translates to CASSLDGARGDTQYF.

CDR3 residues: CASSEFRQLGNTEAFF. CDR3 DNA sequence: TGTGCCAGCAGTGAATTTCGGCAATTGGGGAACACTGAAGCTTTCTTT. This chain links TRBV6-1 with TRBJ1-1; no clear D. V lost 2 bases and J lost 1, with 14 bases in between. Germline CDR1 MNHNS, CDR2 SASEGT. The CDR3 is 16 residues long.

The V call is TRBV7-7, the J call TRBJ2-2; D is possibly TRBD1 (6 bases). Trimming cost V 5 bases and J 10 bases, with 17 bases left between them. The CDR3 extends over 14 amino acids. CDR1 and CDR2 (germline): SSHAT, FNYEAQ (reference sequence). Here the CDR3 reads CASSMGHNSAELFF. Written as DNA, the CDR3 is TGTGCCAGCAGCATGGGACACAACAGCGCGGAGCTGTTTTTT.

This chain joins TRBV7-9 and TRBJ2-1; unclear D gene. The length of the CDR3 is 12 residues. Trimming removed 3 bases from V and 10 bases from J, with 10 bases in between. The germline CDR1 and CDR2 sequences are SEHNR and FQNEAQ (reference sequence). CDR3 sequence reads: CASSFDSSEQFF. CDR3 DNA sequence: TGTGCCAGCAGCTTCGATAGTAGCGAGCAGTTCTTC.

The CDR3 reads CASTRDTEAFF. The CDR3 DNA reads TGTGCCAGCACCCGCGACACTGAAGCTTTCTTT. The rearrangement links TRBV11-3 to TRBJ1-1; D gene ambiguous. Germline assignment: CDR1 SGHNT and CDR2 YENEEA. The CDR3 runs 11 residues. V was shortened by 7 bases and J by 3 bases, with 6 bases between the two germline ends. The complete variable domain, with remaining parts taken from reference TRBV11-3 and TRBJ1-1, reads EAGVVQSPRYKIIEKKQPVAFWCNPISGHNTLYWYLQNLGQGPELLIRYENEEAVDDSQLPKDRFSAERLKGVDSTLKIQPAELGDSAVYLCASTRDTEAFFGQGTRLTVV.

The V and J genes are TRBV11-2 and TRBJ2-3; unclear D gene. This CDR3 spans 13 amino acids. Trimming took off 1 base at V and 3 bases at J, with 5 bases between the two ends. In germline, CDR1 is SGHAT, CDR2 FQNNGV. The CDR3 region is CASSLAGTDTQYF. The CDR3 DNA reads as TGTGCCAGCAGCTTAGCCGGAACAGATACGCAGTATTTT.

J is TRBJ2-7 and V is TRBV7-2; D remains ambiguous. V lost 6 bases to trimming and J lost 3 bases, with 6 bases between them. CDR1 and CDR2 from the germline V gene are SGHTA and FQGNSA. CDR3 length: 11 amino acids. The CDR3 DNA is TGTGCCAGCAGTTTTCTCTACGAGCAGTACTTC. Translated, it gives CASSFLYEQYF.

V and J are TRBV9 and TRBJ2-7; D possibly uses TRBD1 or TRBD2 (5 bases each). Trimming removed 4 bases at V and 0 bases at J, with 17 bases between. CDR1 and CDR2 (germline): SGDLS, YYNGEE. The CDR3 length is 16 residues. The CDR3 reads CASSTDRDVSSYEQYF. In DNA, the CDR3 is TGTGCCAGCAGCACGGACCGGGACGTGAGCTCCTACGAGCAGTACTTC. Full variable domain (missing parts from reference TRBV9 and TRBJ2-7): DSGVTQTPKHLITATGQRVTLRCSPRSGDLSVYWYQQSLDQGLQFLIQYYNGEERAKGNILERFSAQQFPDLHSELNLSSLELGDSALYFCASSTDRDVSSYEQYFGPGTRLTVT.

This chain links TRBV18 with TRBJ2-7; D is possibly TRBD1 (9 bases). The germline CDR1 and CDR2 sequences are KGHSH and LQKENI. V shed 5 bases and J shed 3 bases, with 23 bases lying between them. This CDR3 region has 17 residues. The CDR3 DNA reads as TGTGCCAGCTCAGCCGCGGGGGGACAGGGAGAAGGCTACGAGCAGTACTTC. The encoded protein is CASSAAGGQGEGYEQYF.

This clone was detected once. The V and J genes are TRBV7-2 and TRBJ2-7; tentative D call: TRBD2 (6 bases). Germline V lookup: CDR1 SGHTA, CDR2 FQGNSA. With 5 bases removed from V and 3 bases from J, the gap between germline ends came to 17 bases. The CDR3 totals 15 residues. The CDR3: CASSRTRAGNYEQYF. CDR3 DNA: TGTGCCAGCAGCCGTACTCGGGCGGGGAACTACGAGCAGTACTTC. The entire variable domain, with the rest obtained from reference TRBV7-2 and TRBJ2-7, is as follows: GAGVSQSPSNKVTEKGKDVELRCDPISGHTALYWYRQSLGQGLEFLIYFQGNSAPDKSGLPSDRFSAERTGGSVSTLTIQRTQQEDSAVYLCASSRTRAGNYEQYFGPGTRLTVT.

The chain is built from TRBV11-3 and TRBJ1-4; no clear D gene. This CDR3 contains 13 residues. V was cut by 5 bases and J by 1 base, with 5 bases left in between. The germline gives CDR1 SGHNT, CDR2 YENEEA. The CDR3 loop reads CASSGGTNEKLFF. The CDR3 DNA reads as TGTGCCAGCAGCGGAGGAACTAATGAAAAACTGTTTTTT.